The 13 T cell receptor beta chains reported below all come from one sample, sequenced in a study of OX40 agonist ivuxolimab in advanced cancers. Clones were read by immunoSEQ multiplex PCR, and TCRdb kept only the in-frame ones, dropping some. The sample yields approximately 82,000 clones, 75% to 90% seen once. Specimen: CD4+ or CD8+ T cells sorted from blood, collected in a trial of the OX40 agonist ivuxolimab. Receptor source: an adult with an advanced solid tumor such as melanoma, head and neck, liver or kidney cancer.

This chain uses TRBV6-4 with TRBJ1-2, with D uncertain. Trimming cost V 1 base and J 4 bases, with 10 bases left between them. Germline V gives CDR1 MRHNA, CDR2 SNTAGT. The length of the CDR3 is 14 residues. CDR3 sequence: CASSDFGPSYGYTF. As DNA, the CDR3 is TGTGCCAGCAGTGACTTCGGACCGAGCTATGGCTACACCTTC.

The J gene is TRBJ1-2, the V gene TRBV30; D unresolved. This CDR3 has 13 residues. From germline, CDR1 is GTSNPN and CDR2 SVGIG (reference sequence). Trimming removed 1 base from V and 8 bases from J, with 14 bases in between. CDR3 region: CAWSAKDRRGYTF. DNA of the CDR3: TGTGCCTGGAGTGCTAAAGATCGGCGGGGCTACACCTTC.

For the CDR3, the DNA is TGTGCCAGCTCCACGGGGAGAAGGGAAAACGGCTACACCTTC. It yields the protein CASSTGRRENGYTF. This chain connects TRBV18 to TRBJ1-2; D gene unclear. This CDR3 is 14 amino acids long. Germline V gene lookup returns CDR1 KGHSH and CDR2 LQKENI. The V end lost 6 bases, the J end lost 8 bases, and 19 bases lay between the germline ends.

V is TRBV18 and J is TRBJ2-2, with D maybe TRBD2 (5 bases). The V gene lost 3 bases and the J gene lost 4 bases, with 9 bases spanning the gap. This CDR3 has 14 amino acids. The germline CDR1 and CDR2 sequences are KGHSH and LQKENI. The CDR3 sequence is CASSPARGTGELFF. The CDR3 nucleotides are TGTGCCAGCTCACCGGCACGGGGCACCGGGGAGCTGTTTTTT.

This chain uses TRBV18 with TRBJ2-3; TRBD1 matches 8 bases. Germline V gives CDR1 KGHSH, CDR2 LQKENI. J lost 6 bases, V lost 3 bases, and 5 bases had no gene match. The CDR3 has 14 residues. In nucleotides, the CDR3 is TGTGCCAGCTCACCGGGACAGGCGTCCGATACGCAGTATTTT. Protein: CASSPGQASDTQYF.

This clone was counted between two and nine times. The gene calls are TRBV4-2 and TRBJ2-5; 10 bases match TRBD2. CDR1 LGHNA and CDR2 YNFKEQ come from the germline V gene. V was clipped by 4 bases and J by 2 bases; unmatched bases: 7. The CDR3 runs to 16 residues. The DNA of the CDR3 is TGTGCCAGCAGCCCAGACGGGACTAGCGTTCAAGAGACCCAGTACTTC. It translates to CASSPDGTSVQETQYF.

This clone has a handful of counts. The V and J genes are TRBV28 and TRBJ1-2, with no clear D. Trimming took off 7 bases at V and 8 bases at J, with 20 bases between the two ends. This CDR3 region has 14 residues. Germline CDR1 is MDHEN and CDR2 is SYDVKM. The CDR3: CASKISRSPGGYTF. The CDR3 DNA follows: TGTGCCAGCAAAATTAGCAGATCCCCGGGGGGCTACACCTTC.

The chain recombines TRBV2 with TRBJ2-7, with D possibly being TRBD1 (5 bases). Germline V gene data show CDR1 as SNHLY and CDR2 as FYNNEI. The CDR3 has 14 amino acids. V was pared by 7 bases and J by 2 bases, with 15 bases between. The CDR3 nucleotides are TGTGCCAGCAAGAGACGGTCACAGGCCTACGAGCAGTACTTC. It is translated as CASKRRSQAYEQYF.

The genes are TRBV7-2 and TRBJ1-3, with TRBD1 as a possible D gene (5 bases). V was trimmed by 5 bases and J by 0 bases, leaving 17 bases between them. The CDR3 contains 17 residues. Germline loops: CDR1 SGHTA, CDR2 FQGNSA. In nucleotides, the CDR3 is TGTGCCAGCAGCCCTGGCCGGGGGACTAACTCTGGAAACACCATATATTTT. This encodes CASSPGRGTNSGNTIYF.

The V and J genes are TRBV2 and TRBJ1-5; TRBD1 might be the D (5 bases). Germline CDR1 SNHLY, CDR2 FYNNEI. Trimming stripped 7 bases from V and 3 bases from J, with 10 bases between. This CDR3 region has 13 residues. The CDR3 loop reads CASKGDSNQPQHF. CDR3 nucleotide sequence: TGTGCCAGCAAAGGGGACTCCAATCAGCCCCAGCATTTT.

This rearrangement joins TRBV10-3 to TRBJ2-6; D unresolved. CDR1 and CDR2 (germline): ENHRY, SYGVKD. The V end lost 2 bases, the J end lost 3 bases, and 8 bases lay between the germline ends. The CDR3 contains 15 residues. The CDR3 bases are TGTGCCATCAGTGAGATAAGAGATGGGGCCAACGTCCTGACTTTC. It is translated as CAISEIRDGANVLTF.

The CDR3 DNA sequence: TGTGCCAGCATTATGGACAGCTCTAACTATGGCTACACCTTC. This gives the protein CASIMDSSNYGYTF. V usage is TRBV6-6 and J usage is TRBJ1-2; a possible D gene is TRBD1 (6 bases). CDR1 is MNHNY, CDR2 SVGAGI, per germline (reference sequence). With 7 bases removed from V and 0 bases from J, the gap between germline ends came to 12 bases. CDR3 length: 14 residues.

J is TRBJ1-4 and V is TRBV5-1, with 9 bases that match TRBD1. The germline V gene has CDR1 SGHRS and CDR2 YFSETQ. There are 14 residues in the CDR3. V lost 4 bases and J lost 8; bases outside the gene matches: 6. CDR3 sequence: CASSPGTGREKLFF. CDR3 in DNA: TGCGCCAGCAGCCCCGGGACAGGGAGGGAAAAACTGTTTTTT.